These 26 T cell receptor beta chains were all obtained from the same sample, sequenced in a study of CD8+ T cells in alopecia areata. Treatment reported: oral pan-JAK inhibitor, 5-10 mg twice daily. RNA was extracted and reverse transcribed into cDNA as the sequencing template. Repertoires were generated with immunoSEQ multiplex PCR, while TCRdb's copy carries only in-frame clones and drops some. The sample has over 100,000 clones; roughly three fifths are singletons. This sample comprised CD8+ T cells sorted from blood, obtained at week 24, from a patient treated with tofacitinib. Every receptor here comes from a human donor with alopecia areata.

V is TRBV29-1 and J is TRBJ1-1, with D tentatively TRBD1 (5 bases). CDR3 length equals 11 residues. Germline CDR1 SQVTM, CDR2 ANQGSEA. V lost 0 bases, J lost 13 bases, and 12 bases lay in between. The CDR3 DNA reads TGCAGCGTTGAAGAATGGGGGGAGGGTTTCTTT. Protein sequence: CSVEEWGEGFF.

The rearrangement joins TRBV6-5 to TRBJ2-7; 7 bases agree with TRBD1. Germline loops: CDR1 MNHEY, CDR2 SVGAGI. The CDR3 is 16 amino acids. The V segment lost 0 bases and the J segment 0 bases; nucleotides outside the gene matches: 5. This CDR3 is CASSYSTGQYSYEQYF. The CDR3 nucleotides read TGTGCCAGCAGTTACTCGACAGGGCAGTACTCCTACGAGCAGTACTTC.

Only a few counts were recorded for this clone. V is TRBV29-1 and J is TRBJ2-7; D might be TRBD1 (5 bases). V was trimmed by 1 base and J by 2 bases, leaving 12 bases between them. The CDR3 has 14 amino acids. Per germline, CDR1 SQVTM and CDR2 ANQGSEA. For the CDR3, the DNA is TGCAGCGTTGAAGTGTTGGGGCCGCCCTACGAGCAGTACTTC. This sequence encodes CSVEVLGPPYEQYF.

The chain links TRBV19 to TRBJ2-5; TRBD1 matches 9 bases. CDR3 length equals 15 residues. V was clipped by 4 bases and J by 5 bases; unmatched bases: 8. Germline V CDR1 and CDR2: LNHDA, SQIVND (reference sequence). Written as DNA, the CDR3 is TGTGCCAGTAGTACGAGGGACAGGGAGTCGGAGACCCAGTACTTC. Translation: CASSTRDRESETQYF.

The chain is built from TRBV5-1 and TRBJ2-7; the D gene is possibly TRBD1 (6 bases). Germline V lookup: CDR1 SGHRS, CDR2 YFSETQ. V was pared by 5 bases and J by 3 bases, with 18 bases between. The CDR3 has 15 residues. The chain's CDR3 is CASREEQGNLYEQYF. The CDR3 DNA reads TGCGCCAGCAGAGAGGAGCAGGGGAATCTCTACGAGCAGTACTTC.

CDR3 in amino acids: CASSLGVTGKNIQYF. The CDR3 nucleotides read TGTGCCAGCAGCTTAGGGGTGACAGGCAAAAACATTCAGTACTTC. This sequence joins TRBV7-2 and TRBJ2-4, with D possibly matching TRBD1 (6 bases). Trimming stripped 1 base from V and 3 bases from J, with 10 bases between. CDR3 length: 15 amino acids. Germline CDR1 is SGHTA and CDR2 is FQGNSA.

The gene calls are TRBV19 and TRBJ1-1; 8 nucleotides line up with TRBD1. Losses at the gene ends were 4 bases for V and 1 base for J; bases not matched to a gene: 2. The germline CDR1 and CDR2 sequences are LNHDA and SQIVND (reference sequence). The CDR3 totals 14 residues. The CDR3 protein is CASSNDRGNTEAFF. In DNA, the CDR3 is TGTGCCAGTAGTAACGACAGGGGGAACACTGAAGCTTTCTTT.

The chain recombines TRBV11-2 with TRBJ2-7, with D hard to call. V lost 0 bases, J lost 9 bases, and 6 bases lay in between. CDR3 length: 11 amino acids. Germline V gives CDR1 SGHAT, CDR2 FQNNGV. In DNA form, the CDR3 reads TGTGCCAGCAGCTTAGAAGGCGGGCAGTACTTC. Encoded protein: CASSLEGGQYF.

This chain connects TRBV27 to TRBJ1-6; no clear D. The CDR3 is 15 amino acids. V was trimmed by 4 bases and J by 9 bases, leaving 16 bases between them. CDR1 and CDR2 from the germline V gene are MNHEY and SMNVEV (reference sequence). The chain's CDR3 is CASSYSAGSGSPLHF. For the CDR3, the DNA is TGTGCCAGCAGTTACTCGGCGGGGAGTGGTTCACCCCTCCACTTT.

This chain links TRBV5-1 with TRBJ1-2; 10 nucleotides match TRBD1. The V gene end was trimmed by 3 bases and the J gene end by 2 bases; junction bases not matched to a gene: 4. This CDR3 region has 15 residues. Germline assignment: CDR1 SGHRS and CDR2 YFSETQ. The CDR3 sequence is CASSSEGQGNYGYTF. In DNA form, the CDR3 reads TGCGCCAGCAGCTCCGAGGGACAGGGGAACTATGGCTACACCTTC.

This clone was found a few times. This chain uses TRBV19 with TRBJ1-5; 9 nucleotides agree with TRBD1. CDR3 length: 15 residues. Germline V gene sequence: CDR1 LNHDA, CDR2 SQIVND (reference sequence). V was clipped by 6 bases and J by 7 bases; unmatched bases: 10. In nucleotides, the CDR3 is TGTGCCAGTAGCGTCCCGGGACAGGGTTGGCAGCCCCAGCATTTT. It yields the protein CASSVPGQGWQPQHF. Complete variable domain (other parts from reference TRBV19 and TRBJ1-5): DGGITQSPKYLFRKEGQNVTLSCEQNLNHDAMYWYRQDPGQGLRLIYYSQIVNDFQKGDIAEGYSVSREKKESFPLTVTSAQKNPTAFYLCASSVPGQGWQPQHFGDGTRLSIL.

The chain uses TRBV6-5 and TRBJ1-1; TRBD1 is a possible D gene (5 bases). Germline CDR1 and CDR2: MNHEY and SVGAGI. This CDR3 spans 13 amino acids. V lost 0 bases and J 10 bases, leaving 12 bases between the germline ends. CDR3 amino acids: CASSYSGALGAFF. CDR3 DNA: TGTGCCAGCAGTTACTCAGGGGCGCTGGGAGCTTTCTTT.

The chain joins TRBV4-2 to TRBJ2-5, with D maybe TRBD1 (5 bases). V shed 0 bases and J shed 2 bases, with 10 bases lying between them. This CDR3 contains 15 residues. Germline lookup yields CDR1 LGHNA and CDR2 YNFKEQ. CDR3 DNA: TGTGCCAGCAGCCAAGACTGGACACTACAAGAGACCCAGTACTTC. Its translation: CASSQDWTLQETQYF.

Regarding this clone: Its ends do not fully match the called genes, so a read error is possible. This chain joins TRBV23-1 and TRBJ2-7; no definite D call. TRBV23-1 is recorded as an ORF, its role being uncertain. The CDR3 runs to 13 residues. CDR3 in DNA: TGCGCCAGCAGTAAATCGGGCGGTTACGAGCAGTACTTC. This gives the protein CASSKSGGYEQYF.

Only a few counts were recorded for this clone. The V and J genes are TRBV12-5 and TRBJ2-3; 8 positions match TRBD2. Germline CDR1 is LGHNT and CDR2 is FRNRAP. V shed 4 bases, J shed 3 bases, and the junction held 9 bases outside the gene matches. This CDR3 is built from 16 residues. The CDR3 coding sequence is TGTGCTAGTGGTTCGACTGGACTAGCTATGACAGATACGCAGTATTTT. Amino acid sequence: CASGSTGLAMTDTQYF.

The chain has TRBV7-9 and TRBJ1-5; 8 bases fit TRBD1. CDR1 SEHNR and CDR2 FQNEAQ come from the germline V gene (reference sequence). The V gene end was trimmed by 3 bases and the J gene end by 4 bases; junction bases not matched to a gene: 5. This CDR3 comprises 15 residues. The CDR3 loop reads CASSLGQGANQPQHF. The CDR3, as DNA: TGTGCCAGCAGCTTGGGTCAGGGGGCTAATCAGCCCCAGCATTTT.

V gene TRBV2 combines with J gene TRBJ2-3, with D possibly TRBD1 on 5 matching bases. The germline V gene encodes CDR1 SNHLY and CDR2 FYNNEI. Trimming took off 3 bases at V and 2 bases at J, with 24 bases between the two ends. The CDR3 covers 19 residues. The CDR3 bases are TGTGCCAGCAGTGAGGACACAGGAAGGATGGACCGGTTCACAGATACGCAGTATTTT. Translated: CASSEDTGRMDRFTDTQYF.

The rearrangement links TRBV5-4 to TRBJ1-4, with 7 bases identical to TRBD1. Germline V lookup: CDR1 SGHNT, CDR2 YYREEE (reference sequence). The CDR3 runs to 18 residues. V lost 4 bases to trimming and J lost 5 bases; unmatched junction nucleotides: 17. CDR3 coding DNA: TGTGCCAGCAGCCCTGAACAGGGGCGGGAGGATTTGAATGAAAAACTGTTTTTT. Its translation: CASSPEQGREDLNEKLFF.

This clone was seen once. The CDR3 sequence: CASSFSGTLYEQYF. The CDR3 DNA reads TGTGCCAGCAGTTTCTCCGGGACACTCTACGAGCAGTACTTC. The chain has TRBV27 and TRBJ2-7; TRBD1 might be the D (6 bases). CDR3 length: 14 residues. The germline gives CDR1 MNHEY, CDR2 SMNVEV (reference sequence). Trimming took 3 bases from V and 3 from J, leaving 12 bases between them.

CDR3 sequence (DNA): TGCGCCAGCAGCCAAGTGAGCGGGGGGGCCGAAGAGACCCAGTACTTC. It yields the protein CASSQVSGGAEETQYF. The chain uses TRBV4-1 and TRBJ2-5; 10 bases are a match to TRBD2. The CDR3 covers 16 residues. Germline assignment: CDR1 MGHRA and CDR2 YSYEKL. The J segment lost 3 bases and the V segment lost 1 base, leaving 5 bases of the junction unmatched.

V and J are TRBV9 and TRBJ1-6; D unresolved. The V gene lost 8 bases and the J gene lost 8 bases, with 14 bases spanning the gap. The CDR3 totals 13 residues. Germline V gene data show CDR1 as SGDLS and CDR2 as YYNGEE. CDR3 bases: TGTGCCAGTGGGCTTACGGAATATTCACCCCTCCACTTT. This codes for CASGLTEYSPLHF.

CDR3: CASSLLLPGGYTF. The CDR3 DNA reads as TGTGCCAGCAGCTTACTTCTTCCGGGAGGCTACACCTTC. This chain connects TRBV7-9 to TRBJ1-2; no clear D. Trimming cost V 2 bases and J 8 bases, with 12 bases left between them. CDR1 is SEHNR and CDR2 is FQNEAQ in the germline V gene (reference sequence). The CDR3 is 13 residues long.

This clone was observed a handful of times. The gene calls are TRBV29-1 and TRBJ2-5; D may be TRBD1 or TRBD2 (6 bases each). This CDR3 is 15 amino acids long. The V and J ends lost 1 base and 3 bases respectively, with 15 bases between them. CDR1 and CDR2 from the germline V gene are SQVTM and ANQGSEA. The CDR3 DNA reads as TGCAGCGTTGAAGGGTCGGGGGCGCTGGAAGAGACCCAGTACTTC. Translation: CSVEGSGALEETQYF.

The chain is built from TRBV19 and TRBJ2-3; 7 positions agree with TRBD1. CDR3 size: 14 residues. With V trimmed by 5 bases and J by 5 bases, 7 bases remained unmatched. CDR1 and CDR2 from the germline V gene are LNHDA and SQIVND (reference sequence). CDR3 nucleotides: TGTGCCAGTAGTCCCGCAGGGGGTGAAGATACGCAGTATTTT. This sequence encodes CASSPAGGEDTQYF.

The chain uses TRBV7-2 and TRBJ1-5; unclear D gene. CDR3 length: 15 residues. Germline CDR1 SGHTA, CDR2 FQGNSA. Trimming pared 5 bases from V and 1 base from J, leaving 12 bases between. The CDR3 sequence is CASSATLGSNQPQHF. The CDR3 DNA sequence: TGTGCCAGCAGCGCAACATTAGGGAGCAATCAGCCCCAGCATTTT.

The V and J genes are TRBV29-1 and TRBJ2-7; 15 nucleotides agree with TRBD2. The V gene's germline CDR1 is SQVTM and CDR2 ANQGSEA. The CDR3 length is 15 residues. The J segment lost 2 bases and the V segment lost 6 bases, leaving 5 bases of the junction unmatched. The CDR3 reads CSVGLAGGPTYEQYF. The CDR3 nucleotides are TGCAGCGTGGGACTAGCGGGGGGCCCGACCTACGAGCAGTACTTC.